Following are 27 T cell receptor beta chains from one sample sequenced in a study of Tregs in tolerant kidney transplant recipients. Method: immunoSEQ multiplex PCR; TCRdb's copy keeps in-frame clones and lacks some. This listing includes 50,000 or so clones. Specimen: CD4+ T cells from blood, collected before the transplant. The receptors shown here come from a human donor who received a combined kidney and bone marrow transplant.

A note on this clone: The read finishes 3 residues shy of the CDR3 end, and the germline J gene is used to complete it. V gene TRBV2 combines with J gene TRBJ2-7, with D possibly TRBD2 on 7 matching bases. The CDR3 totals 17 residues. Germline CDR1 and CDR2: SNHLY and FYNNEI. V lost 6 bases, J lost 1 base, and 22 bases lay in between. The DNA read from the CDR3 is TGTGCCAGCAGGTTATCTCCGGGGGGCGGGAGTTCCTACGAG. This codes for CASRLSPGGGSSYE. Given in full, the CDR3 is CASRLSPGGGSSYEQYF.

Notes on this clone: The CDR3 end falls 3 residues outside the read, so it is completed with the germline J gene. The V gene is TRBV11-1, the J gene TRBJ2-5; tentatively, D is TRBD1 (6 bases). V dropped 5 bases and J dropped 5 bases, with 18 bases sitting between them. The CDR3 runs to 15 residues. Germline V gene sequence: CDR1 SGHAT, CDR2 FQDESV (reference sequence). CDR3: CASSMLQGPPETQYF. CDR3 DNA, as far as it was read: TGTGCCAGCAGCATGTTACAGGGTCCTCCGGAGACC. Full variable domain (remainder filled in from reference TRBV11-1 and TRBJ2-5): EAEVAQSPRYKITEKSQAVAFWCDPISGHATLYWYRQILGQGPELLVQFQDESVVDDSQLPKDRFSAERLKGVDSTLKIQPAELGDSAMYLCASSMLQGPPETQYFGPGTRLLVL.

In regard to this clone: The missing CDR3 end, 3 residues past where the read stops, is filled in from the germline J gene. The V gene is TRBV18, the J gene TRBJ2-7; 11 positions agree with TRBD2. V trimming: 4 bases; J trimming: 3 bases; junction bases outside the gene matches: 11. The CDR3 contains 17 residues. Germline V gene data show CDR1 as KGHSH and CDR2 as LQKENI. The CDR3 sequence: CASSLGSSSGRNYEQYF. The sequenced part of the CDR3 DNA is TGTGCCAGCTCACTGGGATCTTCTAGCGGGAGGAACTACGAG. Drawing the rest from reference TRBV18 and TRBJ2-7, the complete variable domain is NAGVMQNPRHLVRRRGQEARLRCSPMKGHSHVYWYRQLPEEGLKFMVYLQKENIIDESGMPKERFSAEFPKEGPSILRIQQVVRGDSAAYFCASSLGSSSGRNYEQYFGPGTRLTVT.

The sequenced part of the CDR3 DNA is TGTGCCAGCAGCTCAGACAGAAACACCGGGGAG. Residues: CASSSDRNTGE. In full, the CDR3 reads CASSSDRNTGELFF. The V and J genes are TRBV7-2 and TRBJ2-2; tentatively, D is TRBD1 (5 bases). Read coverage stops 3 residues before the CDR3 terminus; the germline J gene supplies the remainder. Deletions cut 4 bases from V and 2 bases from J, with 8 bases between. In germline, CDR1 is SGHTA, CDR2 FQGNSA. The CDR3 contains 14 residues. The entire variable domain, with the rest obtained from reference TRBV7-2 and TRBJ2-2, is as follows: GAGVSQSPSNKVTEKGKDVELRCDPISGHTALYWYRQSLGQGLEFLIYFQGNSAPDKSGLPSDRFSAERTGGSVSTLTIQRTQQEDSAVYLCASSSDRNTGELFFGEGSRLTVL.

The CDR3 DNA, read in part, is TGTGCCAGTAGTAGACAGGGAGATGGC. Translation gives CASSRQGDG. In full, the CDR3 is CASSRQGDGYTF. This sequence joins TRBV19 and TRBJ1-2; 7 bases match TRBD1. The read comes to an end 3 residues before the CDR3 does, leaving the germline J gene to fill in the end. CDR1 is LNHDA, CDR2 SQIVND, per germline (reference sequence). V lost 4 bases and J lost 6; bases outside the gene matches: 2. The CDR3 length is 12 residues. Combining the CDR3 with reference TRBV19 and TRBJ1-2 gives the whole variable domain DGGITQSPKYLFRKEGQNVTLSCEQNLNHDAMYWYRQDPGQGLRLIYYSQIVNDFQKGDIAEGYSVSREKKESFPLTVTSAQKNPTAFYLCASSRQGDGYTFGSGTRLTVV.

A remark on this clone: The CDR3 is cut off 3 residues early in the read; its end comes from the germline J gene. The J gene is TRBJ1-5, the V gene TRBV6-1; D uncertain. Trimming removed 1 base from V and 9 bases from J, with 16 bases in between. From germline, CDR1 is MNHNS and CDR2 SASEGT. The CDR3 totals 15 residues. This CDR3 reads CASSEGDRRLGPQHF. The covered CDR3 bases are TGTGCCAGCAGTGAAGGAGATAGGCGGCTAGGGCCC.

As concerns this clone: The DNA ends 3 residues before the CDR3 does, and the rest of the CDR3 is filled in from the germline J gene. V gene TRBV7-8 combines with J gene TRBJ2-7, with TRBD2 matching 8 bases. The ends lost 5 bases at V and 2 bases at J; junction bases unmatched: 5. The CDR3 consists of 14 residues. The germline gives CDR1 SGHVS, CDR2 FQNEAQ. The part of the CDR3 DNA that was read is TGTGCCAGCAGCAAAACTAGCGGACCCTACGAG. Its translation is CASSKTSGPYE. The full CDR3 sequence reads CASSKTSGPYEQYF. The complete variable domain, with remaining parts taken from reference TRBV7-8 and TRBJ2-7, reads GAGVSQSPRYKVAKRGQDVALRCDPISGHVSLFWYQQALGQGPEFLTYFQNEAQLDKSGLPSDRFFAERPEGSVSTLKIQRTQQEDSAVYLCASSKTSGPYEQYFGPGTRLTVT.

As regards this clone: The read is 3 residues too short to cover the CDR3 end, so that end is filled in from the germline J gene. This chain joins TRBV30 and TRBJ2-1; TRBD2 matches at 8 bases. Germline V CDR1 and CDR2: GTSNPN, SVGIG (reference sequence). V lost 3 bases, J lost 6 bases, and 10 bases stayed unmatched. The CDR3 runs to 15 residues. The CDR3: CAWSQLAGSSNEQFF. The sequenced part of the CDR3 DNA is TGTGCCTGGAGCCAGTTAGCGGGATCTAGCAATGAG. Looking up the rest from reference TRBV30 and TRBJ2-1 gives the full variable domain: SQTIHQWPATLVQPVGSPLSLECTVEGTSNPNLYWYRQAAGRGLQLLFYSVGIGQISSEVPQNLSASRPQDRQFILSSKKLLLSDSGFYLCAWSQLAGSSNEQFFGPGTRLTVL.

Turning to this clone: The read halts 3 residues ahead of the CDR3 end, with the missing end drawn from the germline J gene. V is TRBV7-9 and J is TRBJ2-5; D is unclear. The V gene's germline CDR1 is SEHNR and CDR2 FQNEAQ (reference sequence). The CDR3 is made up of 14 amino acids. V was cut by 5 bases and J by 1 base, with 11 bases left in between. CDR3 protein: CASSQRFPQETQYF. CDR3 DNA (partial): TGTGCCAGCAGCCAGAGGTTCCCCCAAGAGACC.

Regarding this clone: The read stops 3 residues short of the end of the CDR3; the missing end is completed from the germline J gene. This chain links TRBV7-2 with TRBJ2-7; 8 bases agree with TRBD1. The CDR3 contains 15 residues. Germline-derived CDR1 and CDR2 are SGHTA and FQGNSA. J gave up 5 bases and V 2 bases, and 8 bases lay outside the gene matches. CDR3 bases read: TGTGCCAGCAGCTTATGGGCTCAGGGGGCCCACGAG. It encodes CASSLWAQGAHE. The complete CDR3 sequence is CASSLWAQGAHEQYF.

On this clone: Coverage ceases 3 residues before the CDR3 finishes, and the germline J gene fills in the end. The chain recombines TRBV5-4 with TRBJ1-4; D may be TRBD1 (6 bases). CDR1 is SGHNT and CDR2 is YYREEE in the germline V gene (reference sequence). Between the trimmed V and J ends, which lost 4 bases and 5 bases, there was a span of 12 bases. CDR3 length equals 14 residues. The CDR3 sequence is CASSEGGRNEKLFF. The covered CDR3 bases are TGTGCCAGCAGCGAGGGGGGGAGGAATGAAAAA. The entire variable domain, with the rest obtained from reference TRBV5-4 and TRBJ1-4, is as follows: ETGVTQSPTHLIKTRGQQVTLRCSSQSGHNTVSWYQQALGQGPQFIFQYYREEENGRGNFPPRFSGLQFPNYSSELNVNALELDDSALYLCASSEGGRNEKLFFGSGTQLSVL.

To note about this clone: Read sequence stops 3 residues before the CDR3 end, and the germline J gene provides the missing end. The chain couples TRBV19 to TRBJ1-5; D remains unclear. Trimming shortened V by 7 bases and J by 0 bases, and 16 bases separated the two germline ends. CDR3 length: 16 amino acids. CDR1 and CDR2 from the germline V gene are LNHDA and SQIVND (reference sequence). Partial CDR3 DNA: TGTGCCAGTACCCCCAGGAGGCAGAGTAGCAATCAGCCC. It is translated as CASTPRRQSSNQP. The CDR3 in full is CASTPRRQSSNQPQHF.

A word on this clone: The read ends 3 residues before the CDR3 terminus; that terminus is restored from the germline J gene. This chain uses TRBV5-1 with TRBJ2-2, with D unresolved. The CDR3 is 13 amino acids. The V and J ends lost 2 bases and 4 bases respectively, with 6 bases between them. CDR1 and CDR2 (germline): SGHRS, YFSETQ. CDR3 amino acids: CASSFTPTGELFF. The part of the CDR3 DNA that was read is TGCGCCAGCAGCTTTACTCCCACCGGGGAG.

As concerns this clone: The DNA ends 3 residues before the CDR3 does, and the rest of the CDR3 is filled in from the germline J gene. This chain connects TRBV19 to TRBJ1-1; TRBD1 agrees at 8 bases. The CDR3 is 14 residues long. Losses at the gene ends were 7 bases for V and 2 bases for J; bases not matched to a gene: 6. Germline assignment: CDR1 LNHDA and CDR2 SQIVND (reference sequence). The CDR3 DNA, read in part, is TGTGCCAGTACAGACAGGGGCGGCAACACTGAA. Translating it yields CASTDRGGNTE. The complete CDR3 sequence is CASTDRGGNTEAFF. Drawing the rest from reference TRBV19 and TRBJ1-1, the complete variable domain is DGGITQSPKYLFRKEGQNVTLSCEQNLNHDAMYWYRQDPGQGLRLIYYSQIVNDFQKGDIAEGYSVSREKKESFPLTVTSAQKNPTAFYLCASTDRGGNTEAFFGQGTRLTVV.

Concerning this clone itself: The read comes to an end 3 residues before the CDR3 does, leaving the germline J gene to fill in the end. The V call is TRBV13, the J call TRBJ1-5, with D possibly being TRBD1 (5 bases). The CDR3 totals 15 residues. Per the germline V gene, CDR1 is PRHDT and CDR2 is FYEKMQ (reference sequence). Between the trimmed V and J ends, which lost 4 bases and 1 base, there was a span of 11 bases. CDR3 bases read: TGTGCCAGCAGCTCGGCGGGACTCAGCAATCAGCCC. Encoded protein: CASSSAGLSNQP. The entire CDR3 is CASSSAGLSNQPQHF.

On this clone: Coverage ceases 3 residues before the CDR3 finishes, and the germline J gene fills in the end. V is TRBV7-2 and J is TRBJ2-5; D might be TRBD2 (6 bases). From germline, CDR1 is SGHTA and CDR2 FQGNSA. The CDR3 has 15 amino acids. V was clipped by 5 bases and J by 7 bases, with 20 bases between them. The CDR3 DNA, read in part, is TGTGCCAGCAGCCCAGGAGGGGAGCTCAGGGCGACC. Its protein product is CASSPGGELRAT. The whole CDR3 is CASSPGGELRATQYF.

Regarding this clone: With the read ending 3 residues before the CDR3 end, the germline J gene is used to fill in that end. V is TRBV5-1 and J is TRBJ1-4; 10 nucleotides align to TRBD1. This CDR3 is 17 amino acids long. Germline values: CDR1 SGHRS, CDR2 YFSETQ. Germline trimming cut 3 bases from V and 3 bases from J; bases unmatched to any gene: 8. The sequenced CDR3 bases are TGCGCCAGCAGCTCCCGGGACAGGGGTGGGTCTAATGAAAAA. Protein: CASSSRDRGGSNEK. In full, the CDR3 reads CASSSRDRGGSNEKLFF. Complete variable domain (other parts from reference TRBV5-1 and TRBJ1-4): KAGVTQTPRYLIKTRGQQVTLSCSPISGHRSVSWYQQTPGQGLQFLFEYFSETQRNKGNFPGRFSGRQFSNSRSEMNVSTLELGDSALYLCASSSRDRGGSNEKLFFGSGTQLSVL.

As concerns this clone: The CDR3 extends 3 residues past the end of the read, so its final part is completed from the germline J gene. This chain connects TRBV19 to TRBJ1-1; a possible D gene is TRBD1 (5 bases). V was clipped by 9 bases and J by 2 bases, with 16 bases between them. Germline V gene data show CDR1 as LNHDA and CDR2 as SQIVND (reference sequence). The CDR3 has 14 residues. CDR3 DNA (partial): TGTGCCAGGGGGCCCGAGAGTTTCAACACTGAA. As protein: CARGPESFNTE. The CDR3 reads in full as CARGPESFNTEAFF.

Turning to this clone: The read stops 3 residues short of the end of the CDR3; the missing end is completed from the germline J gene. The chain combines TRBV5-1 with TRBJ1-2, with D perhaps TRBD1 (6 bases). The CDR3 covers 14 residues. Germline-derived CDR1 and CDR2 are SGHRS and YFSETQ. Partial CDR3 DNA: TGCGCCAGCAGCTTCGGCAGGGGCTTAAGCGGC. Translating gives CASSFGRGLSG. The full CDR3 protein reads CASSFGRGLSGYTF.

As to this clone: Read sequence stops 3 residues before the CDR3 end, and the germline J gene provides the missing end. The chain joins TRBV19 to TRBJ1-2, with D hard to call. The CDR3 has 12 residues. CDR1 and CDR2 from the germline V gene are LNHDA and SQIVND (reference sequence). V gave up 5 bases and J gave up 4 bases, with 8 bases separating them. The covered CDR3 bases are TGTGCCAGTAGTCTGGTTAGCTATGGC. It translates to CASSLVSYG. The whole CDR3 protein is CASSLVSYGYTF.

As for this clone: The read is 3 residues too short to cover the CDR3 end, so that end is filled in from the germline J gene. The rearrangement uses TRBV29-1 and TRBJ2-7; 11 bases are a match to TRBD2. The V gene end was trimmed by 6 bases and the J gene end by 5 bases; junction bases not matched to a gene: 6. Germline CDR1 is SQVTM and CDR2 is ANQGSEA. The CDR3 spans 13 residues. CDR3 bases read: TGCAGCGTGATGACTAGCGGGATCCACGAG. Protein sequence: CSVMTSGIHE. The whole CDR3 sequence reads CSVMTSGIHEQYF.

On this clone itself: From the germline J gene comes the end of the CDR3, since the read stops 3 residues before it. The genes are TRBV7-2 and TRBJ1-4; 7 bases agree with TRBD1. V dropped 4 bases and J dropped 6; count of bases not matched to a gene: 8. CDR1 is SGHTA, CDR2 FQGNSA, per germline. The CDR3 consists of 15 residues. Here the CDR3 reads CASSSWGTADEKLFF. CDR3 DNA (partial): TGTGCCAGCAGCTCATGGGGGACAGCGGATGAAAAA.

In regard to this clone: The read terminates 3 residues before the CDR3 end, so the remaining end is supplied by the germline J gene. V is TRBV18 and J is TRBJ2-5, with TRBD2 matching 7 bases. CDR3 length: 14 amino acids. The junction had 4 bases not matched to a gene; V was cut back by 3 bases and J by 3 bases. The germline CDR1 and CDR2 sequences are KGHSH and LQKENI. The covered CDR3 bases are TGTGCCAGCTCACCTCGGACTAGAGAAGAGACC. Protein: CASSPRTREET. The whole CDR3 protein is CASSPRTREETQYF.

Remarks on this clone: The read terminates 3 residues before the CDR3 end, so the remaining end is supplied by the germline J gene. The V and J genes are TRBV30 and TRBJ1-4, with a possible D match to TRBD1 (6 bases). Germline CDR1 and CDR2: GTSNPN and SVGIG (reference sequence). The germline V and J ends were trimmed by 3 bases and 5 bases, with 13 bases remaining between them. The CDR3 has 14 residues. CDR3 amino acids: CAWRAGTQNEKLFF. The sequenced part of the CDR3 DNA is TGTGCCTGGAGGGCCGGGACACAGAATGAAAAA.

Remarks on this clone: The CDR3 is cut off 3 residues early in the read; its end comes from the germline J gene. The chain combines TRBV7-8 with TRBJ2-5; TRBD1 matches 10 bases. Germline CDR1 and CDR2: SGHVS and FQNEAQ. Trimming removed 5 bases from V and 2 bases from J; junction bases left unmatched: 5. The CDR3 has 15 amino acids. The covered CDR3 bases are TGTGCCAGCAGCCCTGGGACAGGGGATCAAGAGACC. Residues: CASSPGTGDQET. The entire CDR3 is CASSPGTGDQETQYF.

Comment on this clone: The read is 3 residues too short to cover the CDR3 end, so that end is filled in from the germline J gene. The genes are TRBV7-2 and TRBJ1-2, with a weak D call TRBD1 (5 bases). Germline loops: CDR1 SGHTA, CDR2 FQGNSA. Trimming took 2 bases from V and 7 from J, leaving 14 bases between them. The CDR3 contains 14 residues. This chain's CDR3 is CASSLNPGGGGYTF. CDR3 DNA, as far as it was read: TGTGCCAGCAGCTTAAACCCCGGGGGTGGTGGC.

Comments on this clone: The read comes to an end 3 residues before the CDR3 does, leaving the germline J gene to fill in the end. The chain uses TRBV2 and TRBJ2-1, with TRBD2 identical over 8 bases. The V and J ends lost 5 bases and 2 bases, in that order; junction bases with no gene match: 5. The CDR3 loop spans 15 amino acids. CDR1 and CDR2 from the germline V gene are SNHLY and FYNNEI. The CDR3 region is CASSPQLAAYNEQFF. The sequenced CDR3 bases are TGTGCCAGCAGTCCTCAACTAGCGGCCTACAATGAG.